The clone carrying this T cell receptor (beta chain) was observed a single time. Treatment noted: some 20 received Ad26.COV2.S at low or high dose, single or two shots; several received placebo; per-sample allocation not given. After the first vaccine or placebo injection, samples were drawn on day 63. Recruitment in Boston yielded a donor of adult age, 18-55 years. The CDR3 length is 14 residues. J lost 12 bases, V lost 0 bases, and 3 bases had no gene match. Germline CDR1 SGDLS, CDR2 YYNGEE. These data come from a study of Ad26.COV2.S vaccination and SARS-CoV-2 variants. Assay: immunoSEQ multiplex PCR; the TCRdb copy retains only in-frame clones and omits some. In the table there are about half a million clones, roughly nine tenths of which are singletons.

The chain combines TRBV9 with TRBJ2-1; 13 bases match TRBD2. Sequenced material: peripheral blood, taken in a trial of Ad26.COV2.S vaccine versus placebo. This clonotype was obtained from a person between 18 and 59 years old who received the Ad26.COV2.S COVID-19 vaccine or a placebo. As DNA, the CDR3 is TGTGCCAGCAGCGTAGATAGACTAGCGGGGGGGCAGTTCTTC. This sequence encodes CASSVDRLAGGQFF.